One sample yielded the 22 T cell receptor beta chains listed below, sequenced in a study of cytotoxic CD8 clonotypes in ibrutinib-treated CLL. This table comes from immunoSEQ multiplex PCR, and its TCRdb copy is limited to in-frame clones, with some not included. The profile shows roughly 29,000 clones, 75% to 80% of them singletons. Specimen: PBMCs, collected after 36 months of ibrutinib treatment. These receptor sequences come from a human donor with chronic lymphocytic leukemia.

The rearrangement uses TRBV4-3 and TRBJ2-7, with D possibly matching TRBD1 (6 bases). Trimming removed 0 bases from V and 1 base from J, with 10 bases in between. The CDR3 extends over 15 amino acids. Germline assignment: CDR1 LGHNA and CDR2 YSLEER. The CDR3 nucleotides are TGCGCCAGCAGCCAAGAAAGGGGGAGATCCTACGAGCAGTACTTC. This encodes CASSQERGRSYEQYF.

The V call is TRBV4-3, the J call TRBJ1-6, with D perhaps TRBD1 (5 bases). Germline lookup yields CDR1 LGHNA and CDR2 YSLEER. The CDR3 contains 16 residues. V lost 5 bases and J lost 7, with 18 bases in between. The CDR3 region is CASSYGADTSNSPLHF. The CDR3 coding sequence is TGCGCCAGCAGCTACGGGGCGGACACTTCCAATTCACCCCTCCACTTT.

The chain combines TRBV9 with TRBJ2-1; D is unresolved. In germline, CDR1 is SGDLS, CDR2 YYNGEE. The CDR3 loop spans 13 amino acids. Trimming stripped 0 bases from V and 8 bases from J, with 9 bases between. CDR3: CASSVGGKDEQFF. In DNA form, the CDR3 reads TGTGCCAGCAGCGTAGGGGGTAAGGATGAGCAGTTCTTC.

The rearrangement joins TRBV5-4 to TRBJ2-1, with TRBD2 as a possible D gene (5 bases). The CDR3 covers 15 residues. Germline V gives CDR1 SGHNT, CDR2 YYREEE (reference sequence). V lost 4 bases to trimming and J lost 0 bases, with 11 bases between them. The chain's CDR3 is CASSRPGSSYNEQFF. CDR3 DNA sequence: TGTGCCAGCAGCCGACCGGGGAGCTCCTACAATGAGCAGTTCTTC. Together with reference TRBV5-4 and TRBJ2-1, the CDR3 gives the full variable domain: ETGVTQSPTHLIKTRGQQVTLRCSSQSGHNTVSWYQQALGQGPQFIFQYYREEENGRGNFPPRFSGLQFPNYSSELNVNALELDDSALYLCASSRPGSSYNEQFFGPGTRLTVL.

The genes are TRBV4-1 and TRBJ2-1; the D is unclear. There are 16 residues in the CDR3. The germline V gene has CDR1 MGHRA and CDR2 YSYEKL. Trimming left V 4 bases short and J 0 bases short, with 13 bases between. The CDR3, as DNA: TGCGCCAGCAGCCCCCCGGCGGTAAGCTCCTACAATGAGCAGTTCTTC. This codes for CASSPPAVSSYNEQFF.

The chain is built from TRBV7-3 and TRBJ1-1; no clear D gene. V lost 2 bases and J 4 bases, leaving 14 bases between the germline ends. The V gene's germline CDR1 is SGHTA and CDR2 FQGTGA. The CDR3 spans 15 residues. The CDR3 DNA is TGTGCCAGCAGCTTAGAGGCAGTTGAAGGCACTGAAGCTTTCTTT. Protein product: CASSLEAVEGTEAFF.

This clone occurred a few times. The CDR3 nucleotides are TGTGCCAGCAGTCCGTCCACAGATACGCAGTATTTT. This sequence encodes CASSPSTDTQYF. This chain uses TRBV7-9 with TRBJ2-3; no reliable D call. V gave up 6 bases and J gave up 2 bases, with 6 bases separating them. Germline CDR1 reads SEHNR; CDR2 reads FQNEAQ (reference sequence). The CDR3 sequence is 12 residues long.

This clone was recorded many times. The rearrangement joins TRBV6-5 to TRBJ1-2; 8 positions match TRBD1. Germline lookup yields CDR1 MNHEY and CDR2 SVGAGI. Unmatched junction bases numbered 9, after V lost 5 bases and J lost 4 bases. The CDR3 has 15 residues. The CDR3 loop reads CASSLKTGAAYGYTF. CDR3 coding DNA: TGTGCCAGCAGTCTAAAGACAGGGGCGGCCTATGGCTACACCTTC.

This clone appeared many times. The chain combines TRBV27 with TRBJ1-5; D gene unclear. CDR1 is MNHEY and CDR2 is SMNVEV in the germline V gene (reference sequence). CDR3 length: 14 amino acids. V was trimmed by 5 bases and J by 8 bases, leaving 16 bases between them. This chain's CDR3 is CASSPTEGWKPQHF. The DNA for the CDR3 is TGTGCCAGCAGTCCCACGGAAGGGTGGAAGCCCCAGCATTTT.

This chain uses TRBV7-2 with TRBJ2-3, with TRBD2 matching over 10 bases. V dropped 3 bases and J dropped 2; count of bases not matched to a gene: 5. Germline V CDR1 and CDR2: SGHTA, FQGNSA. The CDR3 runs 16 residues. Written as DNA, the CDR3 is TGTGCCAGCAGCTTCCAAGCGGGGGGGCTCACAGATACGCAGTATTTT. This codes for CASSFQAGGLTDTQYF.

This clone has a handful of counts. The chain carries TRBV5-6 and TRBJ1-6; possibly TRBD1 for D (5 bases). Trimming removed 0 bases from V and 7 bases from J, with 8 bases in between. From germline, CDR1 is SGHDT and CDR2 YYEEEE. The CDR3 covers 14 residues. CDR3 protein: CASSLVWGNSPLHF. CDR3 bases: TGTGCCAGCAGCTTGGTGTGGGGGAATTCACCCCTCCACTTT.

The count of this clone is one. The rearrangement links TRBV18 to TRBJ1-2; no clear D gene. The germline V and J ends were trimmed by 3 bases and 7 bases, with 15 bases remaining between them. Germline lookup yields CDR1 KGHSH and CDR2 LQKENI. This CDR3 is built from 14 residues. DNA of the CDR3: TGTGCCAGCTCACCCCCCGCCAACCCTGGTGGCTACACCTTC. Protein: CASSPPANPGGYTF.

The CDR3, as DNA: TGTGCCAGCAGTGAGGGGGACGGCTACACCTTC. This gives the protein CASSEGDGYTF. The chain carries TRBV6-6 and TRBJ1-2, with D perhaps TRBD1 (6 bases). The CDR3 runs to 11 residues. Germline V CDR1 and CDR2: MNHNY, SVGAGI (reference sequence). V dropped 5 bases and J dropped 8 bases, with 9 bases sitting between them.

Concerning this clone itself: The sample contains more than one DNA sequence encoding this CDR3. V gene TRBV18 combines with J gene TRBJ1-1; D remains ambiguous. The germline V gene has CDR1 KGHSH and CDR2 LQKENI. This CDR3 region has 13 residues. V dropped 3 bases and J dropped 1 base, with 6 bases sitting between them. The CDR3 coding sequence is TGTGCCAGCTCACCCGGGCCGAACACTGAAGCTTTCTTT. Encoded protein: CASSPGPNTEAFF.

This chain uses TRBV6-6 with TRBJ2-2; D could derive from TRBD1 or TRBD2 (7 bases each). CDR3 length: 14 amino acids. Trimming took off 6 bases at V and 5 bases at J, with 13 bases between the two ends. In germline, CDR1 is MNHNY, CDR2 SVGAGI (reference sequence). The CDR3 DNA sequence: TGTGCCAGCAGGGCAGGGGGAGGGACCGGGGAGCTGTTTTTT. It codes for CASRAGGGTGELFF.

V and J are TRBV10-3 and TRBJ2-5, with 10 positions matching TRBD1. Unmatched junction bases numbered 3, after V lost 3 bases and J lost 5 bases. This CDR3 region has 14 residues. Germline CDR1 and CDR2: ENHRY and SYGVKD. The chain's CDR3 is CAISDGTGEETQYF. The CDR3 DNA reads as TGTGCCATCAGTGACGGGACAGGGGAGGAGACCCAGTACTTC.

V usage is TRBV19 and J usage is TRBJ2-7, with 8 bases matching TRBD2. Per germline, CDR1 LNHDA and CDR2 SQIVND (reference sequence). This CDR3 has 15 residues. V was pared by 6 bases and J by 0 bases, with 7 bases of the junction left unmatched. For the CDR3, the DNA is TGTGCCAGTAGCCCCGACGCGGGGGGCTCCTACGAGCAGTACTTC. Its translation: CASSPDAGGSYEQYF.

The chain joins TRBV29-1 to TRBJ2-7; D may be TRBD2 (7 bases). Trimming took 6 bases from V and 0 from J, leaving 21 bases between them. The CDR3 is 16 amino acids. Germline CDR1 is SQVTM and CDR2 is ANQGSEA. CDR3 region: CSVRGGLGSDSYEQYF. The CDR3 DNA reads as TGCAGCGTGAGGGGGGGGCTTGGTTCGGACTCCTACGAGCAGTACTTC.

V usage is TRBV7-6 and J usage is TRBJ2-3, with 7 bases lining up with TRBD1. Germline V gene data show CDR1 as SGHVS and CDR2 as FNYEAQ. CDR3 length: 15 residues. Germline trimming cut 1 base from V and 0 bases from J; bases unmatched to any gene: 1. The CDR3 reads CASSLEGASTDTQYF. The CDR3 DNA is TGTGCCAGCAGCTTAGAGGGGGCTAGCACAGATACGCAGTATTTT.

CDR3 residues: CASSLWGTPLHF. The CDR3 nucleotides read TGTGCCAGCAGTTTATGGGGAACACCCCTCCACTTT. The chain joins TRBV28 to TRBJ1-6; D not resolved. Per germline, CDR1 MDHEN and CDR2 SYDVKM. V lost 0 bases and J lost 11, with 5 bases in between. There are 12 residues in the CDR3.

The J gene is TRBJ2-1, the V gene TRBV5-1, with 12 positions matching TRBD2. This CDR3 region has 16 residues. The J segment lost 3 bases and the V segment lost 4 bases, leaving 5 bases of the junction unmatched. CDR1 is SGHRS and CDR2 is YFSETQ in the germline V gene. CDR3 protein: CASSVTSGGFYNEQFF. CDR3 nucleotides: TGCGCCAGCAGCGTGACTAGCGGGGGCTTCTACAATGAGCAGTTCTTC.

The chain joins TRBV10-3 to TRBJ1-1, with a weak D call TRBD1 (5 bases). The CDR3 is 14 amino acids. The germline gives CDR1 ENHRY, CDR2 SYGVKD. The V gene lost 2 bases and the J gene lost 4 bases, with 11 bases spanning the gap. CDR3: CAISEEPRGTEAFF. In nucleotides, the CDR3 is TGTGCCATCAGTGAGGAGCCGAGGGGCACTGAAGCTTTCTTT.